The rows below give T cell receptor beta chains drawn from one sample of a study of blood T cell repertoires in COVID-19. The method was immunoSEQ multiplex PCR; TCRdb's version includes in-frame clones alone and lacks a portion of them. The sample includes roughly 240,000 clones, roughly 82% of them seen just once. Material for sequencing was peripheral blood. The receptors here all came from a woman over 75 with COVID-19, enrolled during active disease. Both conserved end residues are part of each CDR3. D genes are given only for firm matches. Size is omitted from some rows. Given values are once, few, many or a class for expanded clones.

.	.	TRBV28	TRBJ2-1	CASSITRSSYNEQFF	TGTGCCAGCAGTATTACTCGGAGCTCCTACAATGAGCAGTTCTTC
.	.	TRBV19	TRBJ1-2	CASSRSQAYGYTF	TGTGCCAGTAGTAGGTCCCAGGCCTATGGCTACACCTTC
.	.	TRBV7-9	TRBJ1-5	CASSRTVNQPQHF	TGTGCCAGCAGCCGGACAGTGAATCAGCCCCAGCATTTT
.	.	TRBV2	TRBJ1-4	CASRLQGATNEKLFF	TGTGCCAGCAGGTTACAGGGTGCAACTAATGAAAAACTGTTTTTT
few	.	TRBV6-5	TRBJ1-6	CASTLRRGDNSPLHF	TGTGCCAGCACTTTGCGGCGGGGGGATAATTCACCCCTCCACTTT
few	.	TRBV4-3	TRBJ2-7	CASSRTVSGTYEQYF	TGCGCCAGCAGCCGAACGGTGTCGGGGACCTACGAGCAGTACTTC
once	.	TRBV28	TRBJ1-1	CASSLLSGMNTEAFF	TGTGCCAGCAGTTTATTGTCAGGCATGAACACTGAAGCTTTCTTT
.	.	TRBV7-3	TRBJ1-1	CASSPSGGKAFF	TGTGCCAGCAGCCCATCCGGGGGAAAAGCTTTCTTT
.	TRBD2	TRBV27	TRBJ2-3	CASKLAPDRTDTQYF	TGTGCCAGCAAACTAGCGCCCGATCGCACAGATACGCAGTATTTT
.	TRBD1	TRBV6-5	TRBJ1-2	CASSYLTGQDGYTF	TGTGCCAGCAGTTACCTGACGGGACAGGATGGCTACACCTTC
once	.	TRBV9	TRBJ1-1	CASSVGVRGGVSSTEAFF	TGTGCCAGCAGCGTAGGGGTCAGGGGTGGGGTGAGTAGCACTGAAGCTTTCTTT
.	.	TRBV5-6	TRBJ1-3	CASFLQGLSGNTIYF	TGTGCCAGCTTCCTCCAGGGGCTCTCTGGAAACACCATATATTTT
once	TRBD2	TRBV11-2	TRBJ2-2	CATLAGGTGELFF	TGTGCCACCCTAGCGGGGGGAACCGGGGAGCTGTTTTTT
.	TRBD1	TRBV19	TRBJ2-5	CASSIGTGGSETQYF	TGTGCCAGTAGTATCGGGACAGGGGGCTCGGAGACCCAGTACTTC
.	TRBD1	TRBV18	TRBJ1-1	CASSLQGQGTEAFF	TGTGCCAGCTCACTACAGGGGCAGGGGACTGAAGCTTTCTTT
once	TRBD1	TRBV7-9	TRBJ2-1	CASSPDRGLYNEQFF	TGTGCCAGCAGCCCGGACAGGGGGCTCTACAATGAGCAGTTCTTC
once	.	TRBV9	TRBJ2-4	CASSVDIGGNIQYF	TGTGCCAGCAGCGTGGACATCGGTGGAAACATTCAGTACTTC
.	.	TRBV5-1	TRBJ1-1	CASSLSFGRGLLMNTEAFF	TGCGCCAGCAGCTTGTCATTCGGAAGGGGATTACTTATGAACACTGAAGCTTTCTTT